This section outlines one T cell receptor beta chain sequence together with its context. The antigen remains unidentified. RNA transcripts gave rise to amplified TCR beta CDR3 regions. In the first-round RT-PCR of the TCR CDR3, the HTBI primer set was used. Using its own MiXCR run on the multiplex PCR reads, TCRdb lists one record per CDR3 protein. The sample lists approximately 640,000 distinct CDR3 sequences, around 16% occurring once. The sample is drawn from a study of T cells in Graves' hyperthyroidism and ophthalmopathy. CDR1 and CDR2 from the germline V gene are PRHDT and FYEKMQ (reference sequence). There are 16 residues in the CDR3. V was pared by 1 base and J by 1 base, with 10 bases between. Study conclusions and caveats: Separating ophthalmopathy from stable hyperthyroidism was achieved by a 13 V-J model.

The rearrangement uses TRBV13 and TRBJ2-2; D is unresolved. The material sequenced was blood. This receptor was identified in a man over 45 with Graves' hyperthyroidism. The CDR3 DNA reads TGTGCCAGCAGCTTAGATCCCAGACTGAACACCGGGGAGCTGTTTTTT. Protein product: CASSLDPRLNTGELFF.